This T cell receptor (beta chain) is from a study of blood T cell repertoires in COVID-19. About the study: In each case, the material was cDNA or gDNA derived from T cells, B-cell-depleted T cells, or PBMCs.

Profiled with immunoSEQ multiplex PCR; TCRdb holds only in-frame clones, not every one. The repertoire holds around 100,000 clones, 80% to 90% seen once, with roughly 5% in the top ten. This CDR3 has 16 amino acids. The J segment lost 2 bases and the V segment lost 4 bases, leaving 10 bases of the junction unmatched. The germline V gene encodes CDR1 LNHDA and CDR2 SQIVND (reference sequence). The chain combines TRBV19 with TRBJ2-5, with 7 bases that match TRBD2. Sequencing was done on a sample of peripheral blood. The TCR comes from a human donor in a cohort sampled during active COVID-19. Here the CDR3 DNA reads TGTGCCAGTAGTAGGGGAAAACTAGCGAATCAAGAGACCCAGTACTTC. Translating gives CASSRGKLANQETQYF.